These T cell receptor beta chains were read from a single sample in a study of blood T cells in healthy people across ages. Via MiXCR, TCRdb re-called the 5' RACE reads, giving one row per CDR3 protein. The table includes about 780,000 distinct CDR3 sequences, 62% detected once. Sequenced sample: blood. Every receptor here comes from a man in his thirties or forties in good health. Each CDR3 is given with its conserved first and last residue. Each record gives: J gene, D gene, clone size, V gene, CDR3 DNA, CDR3 protein. A D gene is named only where the DNA matches it firmly. For some rows the clone size is stated as once, few or many, or as a class when expanded; others skip it.

TRBJ2-2 TRBD2 - TRBV9 TGTGCCAGCAGCGTCGCCGGGACTAGGTACACCGGGGAGCTGTTTTTT CASSVAGTRYTGELFF
TRBJ2-5 TRBD1 - TRBV5-1 TGCGCCAGCAGCTCCCCCACAGGGGCTGGGGAGACCCAGTACTTC CASSSPTGAGETQYF
TRBJ2-3 - few TRBV7-9 TGTGCCAGCGGACAGACTAGCACAGATACGCAGTATTTT CASGQTSTDTQYF
TRBJ1-6 TRBD1 - TRBV12-3/TRBV12-4 TGTGCCAGCAGGCTGGGACAGCCGGCTAATTCACCCCTCCACTTT CASRLGQPANSPLHF
TRBJ2-7 - - TRBV28 TGTGCCAGCAGTTTGTTACAGGTGGGCTACGAGCAGTACTTC CASSLLQVGYEQYF
TRBJ2-1 - - TRBV15 TGTGCCACCAGTAAGGGGGTACATGAGCAGTTCTTC CATSKGVHEQFF
TRBJ2-7 - few TRBV27 TGTGCCAGCAGTATGGTAACAGGGTCCTACGAGCAGTACTTC CASSMVTGSYEQYF
TRBJ1-2 - few TRBV4-2 TGTGCCAGCAGGTCCTTGGGGCAGACTAACTATGGCTACACCTTC CASRSLGQTNYGYTF
TRBJ2-1 TRBD2 few TRBV6-5 TGTGCCAGCAGTGCCGGGACTAGCGGATTCCGTGAGCAGTTCTTC CASSAGTSGFREQFF
TRBJ2-7 TRBD1 once TRBV7-9 TGTGCCAGCAGCGATACCGGGACAGGGGTCCACGAGCAGTACTTC CASSDTGTGVHEQYF
TRBJ2-6 - - TRBV7-3 TGTGCCAGCGAAAATTACCGACCAGTAGACGGGGGCTCTGGGGCCAACGTCCTGACTTTC CASENYRPVDGGSGANVLTF
TRBJ2-7 - few TRBV6-6 TGTGCCAGCAGTTACTCCCTTTACGAGCAGTACTTC CASSYSLYEQYF
TRBJ2-1 TRBD2 - TRBV6-5 TGTGCCAGCAGTTACTCCGCTAGCGGGGCCCCCTCCTACAATGAGCAGTTCTTC CASSYSASGAPSYNEQFF
TRBJ1-2 - - TRBV7-9 TGTGCCAGCATGACAGCCCCGGCTAACTATGGCTACACCTTC CASMTAPANYGYTF
TRBJ1-5 - once TRBV7-9 TGTGCCAGCAGTCTGGGGGTGATGGGTCAGCCCCAGCATTTT CASSLGVMGQPQHF
TRBJ2-5 - - TRBV6-2/TRBV6-3 TGTGCCAGCAGTTACAATCATCGGGAGACCCAGTACTTC CASSYNHRETQYF
TRBJ2-7 TRBD1 - TRBV20-1 TGCAGTGCCCCGGGACAGCTCTACGAGCAGTACTTC CSAPGQLYEQYF